The clone carrying this TCR beta chain was detected only a few times. Its antigen is not known. It was through 5'RACE template switching that TCR cDNA was made, with a universal primer site and UMIs added. TCRdb itself ran the 5' RACE reads through MiXCR, one entry per CDR3 protein. Of 150,000 to 200,000 distinct CDR3 sequences listed, about 11% are singletons. This specimen comes from a study of T cells after yellow fever vaccination. Regarding the study as a whole: Some clonotypes, a small share, were shared between CD4 and CD8 compartments. Repertoires obtained by FACS sorting could include abundant clonotypes that entered as contaminants from the bulk population. Most primary-vaccination clones reappeared after the booster (approximately 97% CD4, 85% to 90% CD8).

The sequencing used CD8+ T cells sorted from PBMCs, collected 15 days after the yellow fever booster vaccination. The TCR was taken from a man aged 18 to 30 who received the YFV17D yellow fever vaccine.

Written as DNA, the CDR3 is TGTGCCAGCAGTTACTGGTCCGGAGACAATGAGCAGTTCTTC. It specifies CASSYWSGDNEQFF. The chain combines TRBV6-5 with TRBJ2-1; D is unresolved. Germline V gene sequence: CDR1 MNHEY, CDR2 SVGAGI. The CDR3 contains 14 residues. V was clipped by 1 base and J by 5 bases, with 9 bases between them.